The source of this TCR beta chain is a study of T-cell memory formation after mild COVID-19. Study-wide points: Whether second-wave clones peaking at day 37 were SARS-CoV-2 specific went unconfirmed.

Worth noting for this clonotype: No antigen is known for it.

V lost 0 bases, J lost 4 bases, and 6 bases stayed unmatched. The CDR3 loop spans 16 amino acids. With constant-segment primers, 5'RACE yielded cDNA libraries of TCR alpha and TCR beta that carried sample barcodes and UMIs. MiXCR, run by TCRdb on the 5' RACE reads, gives a single entry per CDR3 protein. Of hundreds of thousands of distinct CDR3 sequences in the sample, 15% to 20% were seen once. This TCR came from an adult woman who had mild COVID-19 (a few samples of this study predate the infection). Cell type and time point are not known. Sequencing was done on a sample of PBMCs or a T cell subset sorted from them (not recorded which). J is TRBJ2-1 and V is TRBV12-3 or TRBV12-4; 7 bases fit TRBD2. CDR3 bases: TGTGCCAGCAGTTTAGCGCTAGCGGAGAGTTACAATGAGCAGTTCTTC. This sequence encodes CASSLALAESYNEQFF.